These 17 T cell receptor beta chains were all obtained from the same sample, sequenced in a study of blood T cell repertoires in COVID-19. Sequenced by immunoSEQ multiplex PCR; TCRdb stores in-frame clones only, minus some. The profile shows about 87,000 clones, over 70% of them singletons. Sample: peripheral blood. The receptors come from a woman in her 50s with acute or convalescent COVID-19.

For the CDR3, the DNA is TGTGCCAGCAGCTTAAGGACAGGGGGTACCGGGGAGCTGTTTTTT. Translating gives CASSLRTGGTGELFF. The chain links TRBV7-7 to TRBJ2-2; TRBD1 aligns across 10 bases. The CDR3 is 15 residues long. Germline V gene sequence: CDR1 SSHAT, CDR2 FNYEAQ (reference sequence). V lost 2 bases, J lost 5 bases, and 2 bases stayed unmatched.

The chain employs TRBV19 and TRBJ2-2; D may be TRBD1 (6 bases). CDR3 length equals 13 residues. Germline values: CDR1 LNHDA, CDR2 SQIVND (reference sequence). Trimming shortened V by 7 bases and J by 7 bases, and 13 bases separated the two germline ends. CDR3 in DNA: TGTGCCAGTACCGAGGGGGTGCGCGGGGAGCTGTTTTTT. Its protein is CASTEGVRGELFF.

The genes are TRBV6-5 and TRBJ1-1; 7 nucleotides match TRBD1. The V and J ends lost 8 bases and 7 bases, in that order; junction bases with no gene match: 10. There are 13 residues in the CDR3. Germline values: CDR1 MNHEY, CDR2 SVGAGI. CDR3 coding DNA: TGTGCCAGCTTGTTTGACCGGGACAGTGAAGCTTTCTTT. It is translated as CASLFDRDSEAFF.

The CDR3, as DNA: TGTGCCAGCTCATCCTTACAGGGTAAGGTCGTCCACGAGCAGTACTTC. As protein: CASSSLQGKVVHEQYF. This chain joins TRBV18 and TRBJ2-7, with TRBD1 as a possible D gene (6 bases). Germline V gene sequence: CDR1 KGHSH, CDR2 LQKENI. The CDR3 spans 16 residues. V shed 5 bases and J shed 5 bases, with 22 bases lying between them.

This chain uses TRBV6-5 with TRBJ2-2; D remains unclear. Trimming removed 6 bases at V and 0 bases at J, with 11 bases between. Germline CDR1 and CDR2: MNHEY and SVGAGI. The CDR3 consists of 15 residues. CDR3 loop: CASSPSNSNTGELFF. DNA of the CDR3: TGTGCCAGCAGCCCATCCAATTCGAACACCGGGGAGCTGTTTTTT.

The chain joins TRBV4-2 to TRBJ1-1; D possibly corresponds to TRBD1 (5 bases). This CDR3 has 15 residues. Germline assignment: CDR1 LGHNA and CDR2 YNFKEQ. The V gene lost 0 bases and the J gene lost 5 bases, with 13 bases spanning the gap. DNA for the CDR3: TGTGCCAGCAGCCAAGATTCTTGGGGGGGTACTGAAGCTTTCTTT. Its translation is CASSQDSWGGTEAFF.

This clone was observed a handful of times. This rearrangement joins TRBV27 to TRBJ2-5, with unresolved D. CDR3 length: 15 amino acids. V lost 6 bases, J lost 0 bases, and 14 bases lay in between. CDR1 and CDR2 from the germline V gene are MNHEY and SMNVEV (reference sequence). For the CDR3, the DNA is TGTGCCAGCAGCCGACTGAATGATTACCAAGAGACCCAGTACTTC. This sequence encodes CASSRLNDYQETQYF.

This clone came up a few times. V and J are TRBV19 and TRBJ2-7; D remains ambiguous. Trimming took off 1 base at V and 6 bases at J, with 7 bases between the two ends. The CDR3 contains 12 residues. The V gene's germline CDR1 is LNHDA and CDR2 SQIVND (reference sequence). CDR3 loop: CASSIGVGEQYF. CDR3 nucleotide sequence: TGTGCCAGTAGTATAGGTGTCGGCGAGCAGTACTTC.

The J gene is TRBJ1-6, the V gene TRBV4-2; the D is unclear. The CDR3 is 18 amino acids. CDR1 and CDR2 (germline): LGHNA, YNFKEQ. Trimming removed 0 bases from V and 0 bases from J, with 12 bases in between. CDR3 sequence reads: CASSQEARGSSYNSPLHF. The CDR3 DNA follows: TGTGCCAGCAGCCAAGAAGCAAGAGGGAGCTCCTATAATTCACCCCTCCACTTT.

The V call is TRBV4-1, the J call TRBJ1-1; no reliable D call. Germline V gene sequence: CDR1 MGHRA, CDR2 YSYEKL. V lost 0 bases and J 0 bases, leaving 14 bases between the germline ends. The CDR3 is 17 amino acids. The CDR3 DNA reads TGCGCCAGCAGCCAAGAGGGAGGGCAGTTCGTGAACACTGAAGCTTTCTTT. Protein product: CASSQEGGQFVNTEAFF.

CDR3 protein: CASSLKGLAGIEQFF. Here the CDR3 DNA reads TGTGCCAGCAGCTTAAAGGGACTAGCGGGGATTGAGCAGTTCTTC. This chain joins TRBV11-1 and TRBJ2-1; 13 bases align to TRBD2. The trim removed 2 bases at V and 9 bases at J, leaving 4 bases unmatched. CDR3 length: 15 residues. From germline, CDR1 is SGHAT and CDR2 FQDESV (reference sequence).

V and J are TRBV7-9 and TRBJ2-2; D is uncertain. The CDR3 totals 11 residues. Germline V lookup: CDR1 SEHNR, CDR2 FQNEAQ (reference sequence). V lost 6 bases to trimming and J lost 5 bases, with 4 bases between them. This CDR3 is CASSYTGELFF. In nucleotides, the CDR3 is TGTGCCAGCAGTTATACCGGGGAGCTGTTTTTT. The entire variable domain, with the rest obtained from reference TRBV7-9 and TRBJ2-2, is as follows: DTGVSQNPRHKITKRGQNVTFRCDPISEHNRLYWYRQTLGQGPEFLTYFQNEAQLEKSRLLSDRFSAERPKGSFSTLEIQRTEQGDSAMYLCASSYTGELFFGEGSRLTVL.

The chain carries TRBV5-1 and TRBJ1-1, with D perhaps TRBD1 (6 bases). The germline V gene has CDR1 SGHRS and CDR2 YFSETQ. This CDR3 contains 15 residues. V was cut by 0 bases and J by 1 base, with 10 bases left in between. This CDR3 is CASSLVAGANTEAFF. As DNA, the CDR3 is TGCGCCAGCAGCTTGGTCGCAGGGGCGAACACTGAAGCTTTCTTT.

CDR3 coding DNA: TGCAGTGCTAGTAACAGGGGAGATGGCTATGGCTACACCTTC. Protein product: CSASNRGDGYGYTF. V gene TRBV20-1 combines with J gene TRBJ1-2; 7 nucleotides align to TRBD1. J lost 4 bases, V lost 3 bases, and 8 bases had no gene match. The CDR3 covers 14 residues. Germline CDR1 DFQATT, CDR2 SNEGSKA (reference sequence).

V is TRBV10-3 and J is TRBJ1-1; D uncertain. Germline CDR1 ENHRY, CDR2 SYGVKD. The CDR3 consists of 11 residues. Between the trimmed V and J ends, which lost 6 bases and 6 bases, there was a span of 8 bases. The CDR3 DNA is TGTGCCATCAGGCAACAAGCTGAAGCTTTCTTT. It codes for CAIRQQAEAFF.

This clone turned up a few times. The chain joins TRBV7-2 to TRBJ1-6; D is possibly TRBD1 (6 bases). Germline lookup yields CDR1 SGHTA and CDR2 FQGNSA. V lost 7 bases, J lost 3 bases, and 10 bases lay in between. CDR3 length: 14 amino acids. The CDR3 is CASTGQSYNSPLHF. CDR3 coding DNA: TGTGCCAGCACCGGACAGAGCTATAATTCACCCCTCCACTTT.

The rearrangement uses TRBV28 and TRBJ1-4, with D perhaps TRBD1 (5 bases). Germline CDR1 MDHEN, CDR2 SYDVKM. V shed 5 bases and J shed 8 bases, with 18 bases lying between them. The CDR3 spans 15 residues. This chain's CDR3 is CASSETGSGGEKLFF. The CDR3 DNA reads TGTGCCAGCAGTGAGACGGGCTCCGGGGGGGAAAAACTGTTTTTT.